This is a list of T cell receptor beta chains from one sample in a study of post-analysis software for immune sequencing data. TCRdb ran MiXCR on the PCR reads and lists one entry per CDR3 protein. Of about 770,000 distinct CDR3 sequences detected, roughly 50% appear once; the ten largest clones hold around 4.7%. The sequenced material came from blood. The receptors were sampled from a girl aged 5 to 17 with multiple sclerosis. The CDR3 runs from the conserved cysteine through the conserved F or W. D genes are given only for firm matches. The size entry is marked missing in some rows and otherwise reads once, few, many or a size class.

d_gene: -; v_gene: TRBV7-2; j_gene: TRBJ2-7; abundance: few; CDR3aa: CASSRRGMGTYEQYF; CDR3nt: TGTGCCAGCAGCCGACGAGGGATGGGAACCTACGAGCAGTACTTC
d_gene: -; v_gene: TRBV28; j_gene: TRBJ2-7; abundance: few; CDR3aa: CASSSTPLYEQYF; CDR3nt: TGTGCCAGCAGTTCCACTCCCCTCTACGAGCAGTACTTC
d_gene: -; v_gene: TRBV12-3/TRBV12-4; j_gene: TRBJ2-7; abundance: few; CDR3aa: CASRPGPDNYEQYF; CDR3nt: TGTGCCAGCAGACCCGGACCCGATAACTACGAGCAGTACTTC
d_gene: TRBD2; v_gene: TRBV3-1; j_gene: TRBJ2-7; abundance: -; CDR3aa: CASSQARTSGSAYEQYF; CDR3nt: TGTGCCAGCAGCCAAGCAAGGACTAGCGGGAGTGCCTACGAGCAGTACTTC
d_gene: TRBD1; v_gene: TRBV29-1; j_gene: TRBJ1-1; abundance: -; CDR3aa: CSAETGARAFF; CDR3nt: TGCAGCGCCGAGACAGGGGCGCGAGCTTTCTTT
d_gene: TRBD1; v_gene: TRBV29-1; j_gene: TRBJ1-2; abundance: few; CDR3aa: CSVPDRGEDGYTF; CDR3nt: TGCAGCGTCCCCGACAGGGGCGAAGATGGCTACACCTTC
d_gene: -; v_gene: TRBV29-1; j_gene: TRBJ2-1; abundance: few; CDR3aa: CSVDNGWPGVGNEQFF; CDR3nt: TGCAGCGTTGATAACGGATGGCCAGGGGTGGGCAATGAGCAGTTCTTC
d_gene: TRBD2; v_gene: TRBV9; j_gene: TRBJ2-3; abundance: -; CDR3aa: CASSVLGRGTGDTQYF; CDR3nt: TGTGCCAGCAGCGTACTTGGGCGGGGGACCGGGGATACGCAGTATTTT
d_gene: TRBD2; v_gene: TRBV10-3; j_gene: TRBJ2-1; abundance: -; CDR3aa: CAIREAGVYNEQFF; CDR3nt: TGTGCCATCAGAGAAGCGGGAGTATACAATGAGCAGTTCTTC
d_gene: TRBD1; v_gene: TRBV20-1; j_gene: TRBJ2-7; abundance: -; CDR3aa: CSARGTGLGEQYF; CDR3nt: TGCAGTGCTCGCGGGACAGGGCTGGGCGAGCAGTACTTC
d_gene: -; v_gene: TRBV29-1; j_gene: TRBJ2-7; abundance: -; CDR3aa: CSSGGDEQYF; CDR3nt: TGCAGCTCCGGTGGGGATGAGCAGTACTTC
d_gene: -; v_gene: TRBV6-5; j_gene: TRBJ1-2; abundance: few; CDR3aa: CASSGAGGNYGYTF; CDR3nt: TGTGCCAGCAGTGGGGCGGGGGGGAACTATGGCTACACCTTC
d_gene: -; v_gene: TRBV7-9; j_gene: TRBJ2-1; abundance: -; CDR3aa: CATPGGVLPYNEQFF; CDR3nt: TGTGCTACACCGGGGGGCGTCCTCCCCTACAATGAGCAGTTCTTC
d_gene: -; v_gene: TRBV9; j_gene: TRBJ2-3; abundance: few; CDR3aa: CASSPGDSLTDTQYF; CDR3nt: TGTGCCAGCAGCCCCGGTGACAGTCTGACAGATACGCAGTATTTT
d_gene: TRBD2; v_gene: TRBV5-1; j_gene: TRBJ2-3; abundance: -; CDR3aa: CASSFYRLAGGIDTQYF; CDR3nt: TGCGCCAGCAGCTTCTACCGACTAGCGGGAGGAATAGATACGCAGTATTTT
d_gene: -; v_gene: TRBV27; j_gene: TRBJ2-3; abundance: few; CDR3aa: CASRLRGGQYTDTQYF; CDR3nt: TGTGCCAGCAGACTTAGGGGGGGACAGTACACAGATACGCAGTATTTT
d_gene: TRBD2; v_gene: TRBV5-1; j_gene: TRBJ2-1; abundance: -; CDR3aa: CASTWTSGYSYNEQFF; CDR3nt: TGCGCCAGCACCTGGACTAGCGGCTACTCCTACAATGAGCAGTTCTTC
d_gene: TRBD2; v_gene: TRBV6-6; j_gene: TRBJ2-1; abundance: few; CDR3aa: CASSYSRGGDNEQFF; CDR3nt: TGTGCCAGCAGTTACTCCCGGGGGGGGGACAATGAGCAGTTCTTC
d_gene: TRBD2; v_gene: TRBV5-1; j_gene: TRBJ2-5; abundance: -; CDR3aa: CASSLRASGSVFGQETQYF; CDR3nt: TGCGCCAGCAGCTTGAGGGCTAGCGGGAGTGTGTTTGGCCAAGAGACCCAGTACTTC
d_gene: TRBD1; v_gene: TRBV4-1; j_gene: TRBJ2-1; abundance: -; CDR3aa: CASSQGRHRGRGGNEQFF; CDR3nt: TGCGCCAGCAGCCAAGGACGACACAGGGGGCGCGGAGGCAATGAGCAGTTCTTC
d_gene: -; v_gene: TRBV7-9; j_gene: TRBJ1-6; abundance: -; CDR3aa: CASSLAGRPLHF; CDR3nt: TGTGCCAGCAGCTTAGCGGGCCGGCCCCTCCACTTT
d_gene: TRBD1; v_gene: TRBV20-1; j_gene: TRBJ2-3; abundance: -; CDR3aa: CSARGLRGHPTDTQYF; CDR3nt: TGCAGTGCTAGAGGTCTCAGGGGGCACCCTACAGATACGCAGTATTTT
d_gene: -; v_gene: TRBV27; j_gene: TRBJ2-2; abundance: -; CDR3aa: CASSPATGELFF; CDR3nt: TGTGCCAGCAGTCCCGCCACCGGGGAGCTGTTTTTT
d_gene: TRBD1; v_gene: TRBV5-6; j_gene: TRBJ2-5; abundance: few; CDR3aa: CASSSGQGMGQETQYF; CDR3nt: TGTGCCAGCAGCTCGGGACAGGGTATGGGGCAAGAGACCCAGTACTTC
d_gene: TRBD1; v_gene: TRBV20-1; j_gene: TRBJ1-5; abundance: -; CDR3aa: CSARDGQANQPQHF; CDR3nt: TGCAGTGCTAGAGACGGACAGGCAAATCAGCCCCAGCATTTT
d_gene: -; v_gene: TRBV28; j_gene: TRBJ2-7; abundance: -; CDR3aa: CVSSSVTSSYEQYF; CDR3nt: TGTGTCAGCAGTTCTGTAACCTCCTCCTACGAGCAGTACTTC